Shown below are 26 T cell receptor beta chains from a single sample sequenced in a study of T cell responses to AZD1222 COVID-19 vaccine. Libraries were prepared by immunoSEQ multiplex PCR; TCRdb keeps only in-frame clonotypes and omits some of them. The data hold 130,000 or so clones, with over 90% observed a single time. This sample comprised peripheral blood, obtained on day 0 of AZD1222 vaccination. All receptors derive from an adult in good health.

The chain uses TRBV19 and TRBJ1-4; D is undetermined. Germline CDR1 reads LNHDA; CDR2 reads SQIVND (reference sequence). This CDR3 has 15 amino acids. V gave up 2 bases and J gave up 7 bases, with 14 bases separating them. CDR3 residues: CASSINPYRGEKLFF. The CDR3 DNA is TGTGCCAGTAGTATAAATCCCTACCGGGGTGAAAAACTGTTTTTT. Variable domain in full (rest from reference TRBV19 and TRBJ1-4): DGGITQSPKYLFRKEGQNVTLSCEQNLNHDAMYWYRQDPGQGLRLIYYSQIVNDFQKGDIAEGYSVSREKKESFPLTVTSAQKNPTAFYLCASSINPYRGEKLFFGSGTQLSVL.

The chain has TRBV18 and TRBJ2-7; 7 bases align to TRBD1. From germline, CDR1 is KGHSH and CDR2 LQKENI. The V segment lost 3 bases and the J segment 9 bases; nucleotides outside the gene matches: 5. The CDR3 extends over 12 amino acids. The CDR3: CASSPSTGPQYF. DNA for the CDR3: TGTGCCAGCTCACCTTCGACAGGGCCGCAGTACTTC.

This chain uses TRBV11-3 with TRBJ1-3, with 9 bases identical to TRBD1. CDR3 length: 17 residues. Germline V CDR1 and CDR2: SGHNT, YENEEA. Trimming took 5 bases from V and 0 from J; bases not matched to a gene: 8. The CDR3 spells CASSATGTGFSGNTIYF. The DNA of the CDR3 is TGTGCCAGCAGCGCCACCGGGACAGGGTTCTCTGGAAACACCATATATTTT.

The CDR3 sequence is CAISASALATGGNEQFF. As DNA, the CDR3 is TGTGCCATCAGCGCCTCCGCACTAGCGACGGGCGGCAATGAGCAGTTCTTC. This chain connects TRBV10-3 to TRBJ2-1, with 7 bases identical to TRBD2. This CDR3 has 17 residues. With 6 bases clipped from V and 6 bases from J, the junction kept 17 bases outside the gene matches. Germline-derived CDR1 and CDR2 are ENHRY and SYGVKD.

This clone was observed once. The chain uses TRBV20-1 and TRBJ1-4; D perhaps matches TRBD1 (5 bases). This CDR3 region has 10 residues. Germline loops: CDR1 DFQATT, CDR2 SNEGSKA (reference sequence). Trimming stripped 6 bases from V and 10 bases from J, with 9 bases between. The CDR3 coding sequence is TGCAGTGCAGGGGTTGGAAAACTGTTTTTT. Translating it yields CSAGVGKLFF.

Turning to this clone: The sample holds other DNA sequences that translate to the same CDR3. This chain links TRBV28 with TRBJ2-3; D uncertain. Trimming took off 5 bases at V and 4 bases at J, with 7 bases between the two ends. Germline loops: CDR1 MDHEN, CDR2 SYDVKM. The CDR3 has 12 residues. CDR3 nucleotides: TGTGCCAGCAGTCCGCCATCAGATACGCAGTATTTT. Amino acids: CASSPPSDTQYF.

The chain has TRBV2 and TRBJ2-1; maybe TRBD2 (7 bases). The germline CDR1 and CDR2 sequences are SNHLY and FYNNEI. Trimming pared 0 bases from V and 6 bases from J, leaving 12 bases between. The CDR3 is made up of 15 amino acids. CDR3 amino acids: CASSEARRGLNEQFF. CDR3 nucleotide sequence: TGTGCCAGCAGTGAAGCGCGGCGGGGGCTCAATGAGCAGTTCTTC.

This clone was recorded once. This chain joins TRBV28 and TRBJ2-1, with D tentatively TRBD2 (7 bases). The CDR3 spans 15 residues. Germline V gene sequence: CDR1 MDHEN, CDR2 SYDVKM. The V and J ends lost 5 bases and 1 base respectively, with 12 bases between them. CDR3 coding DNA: TGTGCCAGCAGTAGGGGGGGCAGTTCCTACAATGAGCAGTTCTTC. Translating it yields CASSRGGSSYNEQFF.

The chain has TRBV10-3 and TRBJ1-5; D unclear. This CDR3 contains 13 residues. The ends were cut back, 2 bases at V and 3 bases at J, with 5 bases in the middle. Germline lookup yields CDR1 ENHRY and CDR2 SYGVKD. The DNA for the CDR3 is TGTGCCATCAGTGAGACAGACAATCAGCCCCAGCATTTT. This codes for CAISETDNQPQHF.

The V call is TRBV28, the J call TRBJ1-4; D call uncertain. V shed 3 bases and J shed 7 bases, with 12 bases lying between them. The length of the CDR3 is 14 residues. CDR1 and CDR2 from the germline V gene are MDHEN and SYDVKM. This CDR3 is CASSFPHLPEKLFF. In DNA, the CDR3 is TGTGCCAGCAGTTTCCCCCACCTACCTGAAAAACTGTTTTTT.

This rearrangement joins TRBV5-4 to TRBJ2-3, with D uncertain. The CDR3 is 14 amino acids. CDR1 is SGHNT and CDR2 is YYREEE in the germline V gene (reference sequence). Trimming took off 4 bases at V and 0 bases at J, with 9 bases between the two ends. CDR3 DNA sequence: TGTGCCAGCAGCCCATTAATAAGCACAGATACGCAGTATTTT. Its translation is CASSPLISTDTQYF. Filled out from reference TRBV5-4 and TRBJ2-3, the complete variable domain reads ETGVTQSPTHLIKTRGQQVTLRCSSQSGHNTVSWYQQALGQGPQFIFQYYREEENGRGNFPPRFSGLQFPNYSSELNVNALELDDSALYLCASSPLISTDTQYFGPGTRLTVL.

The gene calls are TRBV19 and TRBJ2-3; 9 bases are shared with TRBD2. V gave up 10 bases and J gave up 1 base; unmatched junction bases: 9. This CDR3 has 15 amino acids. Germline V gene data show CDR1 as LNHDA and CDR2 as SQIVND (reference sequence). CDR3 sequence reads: CATSGISLGTDTQYF. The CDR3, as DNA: TGTGCCACTAGCGGGATTTCTCTCGGCACAGATACGCAGTATTTT.

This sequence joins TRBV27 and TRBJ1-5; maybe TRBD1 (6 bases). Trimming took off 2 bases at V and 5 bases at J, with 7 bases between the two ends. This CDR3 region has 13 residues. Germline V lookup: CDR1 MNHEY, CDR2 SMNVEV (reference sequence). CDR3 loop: CASSLKGDQPQHF. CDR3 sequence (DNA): TGTGCCAGCAGTTTAAAGGGGGATCAGCCCCAGCATTTT.

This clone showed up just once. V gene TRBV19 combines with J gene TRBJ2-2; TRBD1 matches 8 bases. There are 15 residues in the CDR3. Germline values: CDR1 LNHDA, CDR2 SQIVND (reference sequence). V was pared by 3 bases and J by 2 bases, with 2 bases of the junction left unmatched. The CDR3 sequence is CASSIQGANTGELFF. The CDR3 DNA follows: TGTGCCAGTAGTATCCAGGGGGCCAACACCGGGGAGCTGTTTTTT.

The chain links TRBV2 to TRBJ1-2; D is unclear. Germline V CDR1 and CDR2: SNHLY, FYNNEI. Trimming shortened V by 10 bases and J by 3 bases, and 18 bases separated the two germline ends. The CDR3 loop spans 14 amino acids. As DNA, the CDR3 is TGTGCCACCTACGGTTTAGGCCGAGACTATGGCTACACCTTC. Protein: CATYGLGRDYGYTF.

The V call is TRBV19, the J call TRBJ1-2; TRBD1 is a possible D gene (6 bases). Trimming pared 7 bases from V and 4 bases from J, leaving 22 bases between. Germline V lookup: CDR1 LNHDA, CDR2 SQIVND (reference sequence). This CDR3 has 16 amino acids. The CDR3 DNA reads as TGTGCCAGTACCAAGACTGCTGGGGGCGGTAGCTATGGCTACACCTTC. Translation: CASTKTAGGGSYGYTF.

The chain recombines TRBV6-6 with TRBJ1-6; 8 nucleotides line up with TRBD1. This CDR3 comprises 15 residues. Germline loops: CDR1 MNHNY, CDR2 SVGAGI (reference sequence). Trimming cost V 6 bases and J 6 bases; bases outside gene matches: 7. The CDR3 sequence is CASSPPGQGNSPLHF. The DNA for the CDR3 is TGTGCCAGCAGCCCGCCCGGACAGGGTAATTCACCCCTCCACTTT.

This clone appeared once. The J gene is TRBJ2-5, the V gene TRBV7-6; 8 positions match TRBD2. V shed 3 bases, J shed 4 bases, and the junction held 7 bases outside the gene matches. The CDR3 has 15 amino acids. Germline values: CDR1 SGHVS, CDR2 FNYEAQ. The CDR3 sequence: CASSFVTSERETQYF. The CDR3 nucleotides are TGTGCCAGCAGCTTTGTGACTAGCGAGAGAGAGACCCAGTACTTC.

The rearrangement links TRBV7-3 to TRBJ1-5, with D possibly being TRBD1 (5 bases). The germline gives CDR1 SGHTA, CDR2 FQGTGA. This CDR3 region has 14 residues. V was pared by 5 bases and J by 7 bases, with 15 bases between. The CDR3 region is CASSAGGGGQPQHF. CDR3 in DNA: TGTGCCAGCAGCGCCGGTGGGGGTGGGCAGCCCCAGCATTTT.

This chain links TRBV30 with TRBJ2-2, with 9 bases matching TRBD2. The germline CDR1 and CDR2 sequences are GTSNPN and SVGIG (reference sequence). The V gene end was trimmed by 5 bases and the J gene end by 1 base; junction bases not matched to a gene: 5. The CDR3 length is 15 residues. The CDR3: CAWLVAGENTGELFF. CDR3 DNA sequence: TGTGCCTGGTTGGTAGCGGGAGAGAACACCGGGGAGCTGTTTTTT. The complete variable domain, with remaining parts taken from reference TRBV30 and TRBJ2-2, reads SQTIHQWPATLVQPVGSPLSLECTVEGTSNPNLYWYRQAAGRGLQLLFYSVGIGQISSEVPQNLSASRPQDRQFILSSKKLLLSDSGFYLCAWLVAGENTGELFFGEGSRLTVL.

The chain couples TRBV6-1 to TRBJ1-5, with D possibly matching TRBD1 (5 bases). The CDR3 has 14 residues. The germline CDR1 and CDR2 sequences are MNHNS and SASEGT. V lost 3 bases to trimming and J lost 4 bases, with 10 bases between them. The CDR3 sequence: CASSEGLGNQPQHF. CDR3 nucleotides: TGTGCCAGCAGTGAGGGGCTAGGGAATCAGCCCCAGCATTTT.

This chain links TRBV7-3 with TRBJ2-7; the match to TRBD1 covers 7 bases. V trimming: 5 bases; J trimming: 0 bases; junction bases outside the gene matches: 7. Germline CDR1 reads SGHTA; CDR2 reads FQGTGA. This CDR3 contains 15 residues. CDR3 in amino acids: CASSLRQGPSYEQYF. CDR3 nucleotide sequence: TGTGCCAGCAGCCTGCGACAGGGACCCTCCTACGAGCAGTACTTC.

Here the CDR3 DNA reads TGTGCCAGCAGCCAAGCGTCTGCGTCTGAAGCTTTCTTT. Translated, it gives CASSQASASEAFF. This rearrangement joins TRBV3-1 (or the pseudogene TRBV3-2) to TRBJ1-1; D is ambiguous. Trimming cost V 1 base and J 6 bases, with 9 bases left between them. The length of the CDR3 is 13 residues. Germline V CDR1 and CDR2: LGHDT, YNNKEL (reference sequence).

The CDR3 nucleotides are TGTGCCAGCACGGTGGGAGGACACACCGGGGAGCTGTTTTTT. This sequence encodes CASTVGGHTGELFF. The chain joins TRBV2 to TRBJ2-2; tentatively, D is TRBD2 (6 bases). Germline V gives CDR1 SNHLY, CDR2 FYNNEI. Trimming cost V 7 bases and J 3 bases, with 12 bases left between them. The CDR3 contains 14 residues.

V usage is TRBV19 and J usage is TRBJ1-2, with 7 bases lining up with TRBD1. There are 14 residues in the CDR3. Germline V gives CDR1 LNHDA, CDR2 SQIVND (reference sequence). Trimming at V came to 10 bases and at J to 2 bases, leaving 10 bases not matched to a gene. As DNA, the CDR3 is TGTGCCACCACGGACAGGTCAAGGAACTATGGCTACACCTTC. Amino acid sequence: CATTDRSRNYGYTF.

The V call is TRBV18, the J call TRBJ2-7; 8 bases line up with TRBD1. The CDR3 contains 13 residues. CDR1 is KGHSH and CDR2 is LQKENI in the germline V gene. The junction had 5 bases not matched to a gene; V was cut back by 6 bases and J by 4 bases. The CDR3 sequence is CASSMDRAYEQYF. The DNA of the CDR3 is TGTGCCAGCTCCATGGACAGGGCTTACGAGCAGTACTTC.